The 7 T cell receptor beta chains listed next were all sequenced from one sample in a study of neurological immune-mediated disorders. TCRdb reprocessed the 5' RACE reads via MiXCR and lists one record per CDR3 protein. Of about 71,000 distinct CDR3 sequences listed, roughly 4.5% are singletons. The specimen sequenced was PBMCs. These receptors were collected from a man in his thirties or forties with multiple sclerosis.

The chain couples TRBV5-5 to TRBJ1-2; D unresolved. This CDR3 is 14 amino acids long. The germline V gene encodes CDR1 SGHKS and CDR2 YYEKEE (reference sequence). V lost 6 bases and J lost 2, with 14 bases in between. CDR3 nucleotides: TGTGCCAGCACCCCCACATTCGGGAACTATGGCTACACCTTC. It codes for CASTPTFGNYGYTF.

In this sample, this clonotype turned up a few times. The J gene is TRBJ2-1, the V gene TRBV20-1; 7 positions match TRBD2. The length of the CDR3 is 10 residues. CDR1 is DFQATT, CDR2 SNEGSKA, per germline (reference sequence). Trimming at V came to 6 bases and at J to 9 bases, leaving 2 bases not matched to a gene. In DNA, the CDR3 is TGCAGTGCAGTAGCGGGTGAGCAGTTCTTC. Translated: CSAVAGEQFF.

This clonotype was seen repeatedly, ten times or more. The CDR3 nucleotides read TGCGCCAGCAGCTTGTACAGGCCCGGGGAGCTGTTTTTT. Protein product: CASSLYRPGELFF. V is TRBV5-1 and J is TRBJ2-2; tentative D call: TRBD1 (5 bases). Germline CDR1 reads SGHRS; CDR2 reads YFSETQ. Trimming removed 1 base at V and 6 bases at J, with 7 bases between. The CDR3 is 13 amino acids.

This clonotype was picked up many times. The chain couples TRBV7-2 to TRBJ1-5; 10 bases line up with TRBD1. Looked up from germline, CDR1 is SGHTA and CDR2 is FQGNSA. The CDR3 runs 17 residues. V lost 3 bases to trimming and J lost 3 bases; unmatched junction nucleotides: 8. CDR3 bases: TGTGCCAGCAGCTTCGCCGGGACAGGGGCCTCCAATCAGCCCCAGCATTTT. Protein: CASSFAGTGASNQPQHF.

This clonotype was seen at least ten times. The chain is built from TRBV2 and TRBJ2-7; possibly TRBD1 for D (6 bases). The CDR3 is 13 residues long. Deletions cut 6 bases from V and 0 bases from J, with 9 bases between. Germline V gene sequence: CDR1 SNHLY, CDR2 FYNNEI. CDR3 sequence (DNA): TGTGCCAGCAGAAGGGACATCTCCTACGAGCAGTACTTC. This encodes CASRRDISYEQYF.

This clonotype was picked up a small number of times. The chain joins TRBV18 to TRBJ2-5, with a weak D call TRBD2 (6 bases). There are 13 residues in the CDR3. Germline CDR1 reads KGHSH; CDR2 reads LQKENI. V was shortened by 2 bases and J by 3 bases, with 7 bases between the two germline ends. This CDR3 is CASSPREEETQYF. The CDR3 DNA follows: TGTGCCAGCTCACCAAGGGAGGAAGAGACCCAGTACTTC.

The table lists this clonotype with many counts. The J gene is TRBJ2-5, the V gene TRBV5-1; 9 bases are a match to TRBD2. The CDR3 totals 15 residues. Unmatched junction bases numbered 3, after V lost 2 bases and J lost 1 base. The V gene's germline CDR1 is SGHRS and CDR2 YFSETQ. Here the CDR3 reads CASSFSGGRQETQYF. DNA of the CDR3: TGCGCCAGCAGCTTTAGCGGGGGACGCCAAGAGACCCAGTACTTC.